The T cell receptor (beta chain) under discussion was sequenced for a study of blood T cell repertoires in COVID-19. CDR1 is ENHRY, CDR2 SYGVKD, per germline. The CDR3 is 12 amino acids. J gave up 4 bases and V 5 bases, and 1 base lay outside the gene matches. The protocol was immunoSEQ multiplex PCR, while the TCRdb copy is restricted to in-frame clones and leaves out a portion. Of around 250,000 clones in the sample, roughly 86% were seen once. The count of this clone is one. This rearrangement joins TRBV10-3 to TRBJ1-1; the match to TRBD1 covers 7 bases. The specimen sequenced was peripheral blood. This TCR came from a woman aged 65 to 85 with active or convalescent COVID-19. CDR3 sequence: CAISTGVTEAFF. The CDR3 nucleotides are TGTGCCATCAGTACAGGGGTCACTGAAGCTTTCTTT.